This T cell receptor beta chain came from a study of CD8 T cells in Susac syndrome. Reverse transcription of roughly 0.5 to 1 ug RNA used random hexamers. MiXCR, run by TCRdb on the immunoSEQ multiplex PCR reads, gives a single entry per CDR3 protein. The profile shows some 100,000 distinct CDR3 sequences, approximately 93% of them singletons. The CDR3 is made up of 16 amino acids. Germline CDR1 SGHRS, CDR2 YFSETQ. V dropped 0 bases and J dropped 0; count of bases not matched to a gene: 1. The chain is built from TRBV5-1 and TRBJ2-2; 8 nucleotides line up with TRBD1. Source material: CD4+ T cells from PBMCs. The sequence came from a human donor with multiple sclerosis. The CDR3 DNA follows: TGCGCCAGCAGCTTGGAGGGACAGGCGAACACCGGGGAGCTGTTTTTT. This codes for CASSLEGQANTGELFF.